What follows are 21 T cell receptor beta chains derived from one specimen sequenced in a study of cytomegalovirus exposure and HLA in healthy donors. 60 Vbeta and 13 Jbeta primers were used in PCR. Using immunoSEQ multiplex PCR, the repertoire was profiled, and TCRdb retains in-frame clones only, with some absent. This table holds some 150,000 clones, about three quarters found once. The sequenced sample consisted of PBMCs. Receptors originate from a man aged 45-60 years in good health and CMV-seropositive.

The genes are TRBV9 and TRBJ2-7, with a tentative D call TRBD1 (5 bases). CDR1 SGDLS and CDR2 YYNGEE come from the germline V gene. V was cut by 2 bases and J by 3 bases, with 15 bases left in between. The CDR3 extends over 15 amino acids. The CDR3, as DNA: TGTGCCAGCAGCGTTACAGACAGCCGATTCTACGAGCAGTACTTC. Protein sequence: CASSVTDSRFYEQYF.

The chain couples TRBV19 to TRBJ1-1; 10 bases agree with TRBD1. The CDR3 has 14 residues. V lost 5 bases, J lost 4 bases, and 4 bases stayed unmatched. Per germline, CDR1 LNHDA and CDR2 SQIVND (reference sequence). DNA of the CDR3: TGTGCCAGTAGTCGACAGGGGGCTAGCACTGAAGCTTTCTTT. Translating gives CASSRQGASTEAFF.

The chain carries TRBV10-3 and TRBJ1-5; 8 bases agree with TRBD1. Per the germline V gene, CDR1 is ENHRY and CDR2 is SYGVKD. This CDR3 spans 15 amino acids. V dropped 10 bases and J dropped 4; count of bases not matched to a gene: 12. Here the CDR3 reads CATRPGTGENQPQHF. Written as DNA, the CDR3 is TGTGCCACCCGGCCTGGGACAGGCGAAAATCAGCCCCAGCATTTT.

CDR3 in DNA: TGTGCCAGCAGCACCACATCTGTGGGACTTGAAGCTTTCTTT. It specifies CASSTTSVGLEAFF. The chain recombines TRBV11-2 with TRBJ1-1, with TRBD1 as a possible D gene (5 bases). The ends were cut back, 5 bases at V and 7 bases at J, with 17 bases in the middle. Germline CDR1 is SGHAT and CDR2 is FQNNGV. This CDR3 is built from 14 residues.

The chain recombines TRBV6-5 with TRBJ2-1; tentative D call: TRBD1 (6 bases). Per the germline V gene, CDR1 is MNHEY and CDR2 is SVGAGI. The CDR3 consists of 13 residues. The V gene lost 5 bases and the J gene lost 6 bases, with 11 bases spanning the gap. The CDR3 bases are TGTGCCAGCAGTCAGGGGAAAGTCAATGAGCAGTTCTTC. Its translation is CASSQGKVNEQFF.

The chain has TRBV14 and TRBJ1-1, with a tentative D call TRBD1 (6 bases). Trimming took 5 bases from V and 7 from J, leaving 8 bases between them. The CDR3 contains 11 residues. Germline loops: CDR1 SGHDN, CDR2 FVKESK. CDR3 residues: CASSYRDEAFF. The CDR3, as DNA: TGTGCCAGCAGCTACAGGGATGAAGCTTTCTTT.

This rearrangement joins TRBV4-3 to TRBJ2-1, with D hard to call. The germline V gene has CDR1 LGHNA and CDR2 YSLEER. Trimming took off 3 bases at V and 6 bases at J, with 15 bases between the two ends. The CDR3 extends over 15 amino acids. The CDR3 coding sequence is TGCGCCAGCAGCCACAGTAGCCCCGGTGTCAATGAGCAGTTCTTC. Protein: CASSHSSPGVNEQFF.

The J gene is TRBJ2-7, the V gene TRBV29-1; a possible D gene is TRBD2 (6 bases). Looked up from germline, CDR1 is SQVTM and CDR2 is ANQGSEA. This CDR3 spans 15 amino acids. V was trimmed by 4 bases and J by 1 base, leaving 17 bases between them. As DNA, the CDR3 is TGCAGCGTTGGTTTTCTGGCGGGGCGTTCCTACGAGCAGTACTTC. This translates into CSVGFLAGRSYEQYF.

The CDR3 nucleotides are TGTGCCAGCAGTGGCGGACTAGCGGGGACGCTCGAGGGGCAGTATTTT. This encodes CASSGGLAGTLEGQYF. This chain joins TRBV6-1 and TRBJ2-3; 12 bases are a match to TRBD2. Germline CDR1 MNHNS, CDR2 SASEGT. This CDR3 is 16 amino acids long. V was pared by 4 bases and J by 11 bases, with 13 bases of the junction left unmatched.

The genes are TRBV4-1 and TRBJ2-2, with 9 positions matching TRBD1. J gave up 1 base and V 5 bases, and 5 bases lay outside the gene matches. CDR3 size: 16 residues. CDR1 and CDR2 from the germline V gene are MGHRA and YSYEKL. The CDR3: CASSEQGAQNTGELFF. CDR3 sequence (DNA): TGCGCCAGCAGCGAACAGGGGGCCCAGAACACCGGGGAGCTGTTTTTT.

This rearrangement joins TRBV11-2 to TRBJ2-2; 8 nucleotides agree with TRBD1. Per germline, CDR1 SGHAT and CDR2 FQNNGV. The J segment lost 4 bases and the V segment lost 5 bases, leaving 6 bases of the junction unmatched. This CDR3 comprises 15 residues. The chain's CDR3 is CASSPWTGTTGELFF. The CDR3 DNA follows: TGTGCCAGCAGCCCCTGGACAGGGACCACCGGGGAGCTGTTTTTT.

V is TRBV6-5 and J is TRBJ2-7, with D uncertain. V was shortened by 0 bases and J by 6 bases, with 12 bases between the two germline ends. CDR3 length: 14 amino acids. Germline V gene sequence: CDR1 MNHEY, CDR2 SVGAGI. The CDR3 DNA follows: TGTGCCAGCAGTTACTCCAAGCAACCGGGCGAGCAGTACTTC. It yields the protein CASSYSKQPGEQYF.

The V gene is TRBV13, the J gene TRBJ2-2, with 8 bases fitting TRBD2. The CDR3 has 16 residues. Germline V gene sequence: CDR1 PRHDT, CDR2 FYEKMQ (reference sequence). Unmatched junction bases numbered 5, after V lost 4 bases and J lost 1 base. The CDR3 DNA reads as TGTGCCAGCAGCTCATCCGGGACTAGGAACACCGGGGAGCTGTTTTTT. Amino acid sequence: CASSSSGTRNTGELFF.

V is TRBV6-1 and J is TRBJ2-3; D remains unclear. The CDR3 extends over 11 amino acids. Germline V gene data show CDR1 as MNHNS and CDR2 as SASEGT. The V gene lost 5 bases and the J gene lost 6 bases, with 6 bases spanning the gap. The CDR3 loop is CASSYKDTQYF. CDR3 nucleotide sequence: TGTGCCAGCAGTTACAAGGATACGCAGTATTTT.

V usage is TRBV7-2 and J usage is TRBJ2-3; possible D gene TRBD1, 5 bases. The CDR3 spans 14 residues. Trimming removed 7 bases from V and 4 bases from J, with 15 bases in between. Germline V gives CDR1 SGHTA, CDR2 FQGNSA. CDR3 sequence: CASNLRGVSDTQYF. CDR3 sequence (DNA): TGTGCCAGCAATCTTAGGGGCGTGTCAGATACGCAGTATTTT.

This chain connects TRBV6-5 to TRBJ1-1, with D possibly matching TRBD1 (5 bases). Germline V CDR1 and CDR2: MNHEY, SVGAGI. The CDR3 is 14 residues long. The V gene lost 7 bases and the J gene lost 1 base, with 13 bases spanning the gap. The CDR3 nucleotides are TGTGCCAGCATCCCCCCAGGGTGGAACACTGAAGCTTTCTTT. This gives the protein CASIPPGWNTEAFF.

This clone was counted between two and nine times. The chain recombines TRBV12-5 with TRBJ1-1; the D is unclear. V lost 0 bases and J lost 4, with 9 bases in between. This CDR3 has 14 residues. Germline V gives CDR1 LGHNT, CDR2 FRNRAP. The CDR3 here is CASGLVLRGTEAFF. Written as DNA, the CDR3 is TGTGCTAGTGGTTTGGTACTGCGGGGCACTGAAGCTTTCTTT.

The V gene is TRBV5-4, the J gene TRBJ2-3; 9 bases align to TRBD2. With V trimmed by 2 bases and J by 6 bases, 7 bases remained unmatched. This CDR3 region has 15 residues. Germline lookup yields CDR1 SGHNT and CDR2 YYREEE (reference sequence). The CDR3 DNA reads TGTGCCAGCAGCTTTAGCGGGGGCGGATTGGATACGCAGTATTTT. Translated: CASSFSGGGLDTQYF.

With regard to this clone: One end of the junction fails to match germline, which may point to a read error. The genes are TRBV7-9 and TRBJ2-7; no clear D. The CDR3 has 13 amino acids. In germline, CDR1 is SEHNR, CDR2 FQNEAQ (reference sequence). CDR3 protein: CSSSPGARHEQYF. The CDR3 nucleotides are TGTTCCAGCAGCCCCGGAGCAAGGCACGAGCAGTACTTC.

This chain connects TRBV4-2 to TRBJ2-3, with unresolved D. Trimming shortened V by 4 bases and J by 0 bases, and 5 bases separated the two germline ends. CDR1 and CDR2 from the germline V gene are LGHNA and YNFKEQ. This CDR3 comprises 13 residues. The CDR3 coding sequence is TGTGCCAGCAGCCTCACTAGCACAGATACGCAGTATTTT. Its protein product is CASSLTSTDTQYF.

This chain connects TRBV7-9 to TRBJ1-1, with a weak D call TRBD1 (6 bases). The CDR3 has 16 amino acids. CDR1 and CDR2 (germline): SEHNR, FQNEAQ (reference sequence). The V and J ends lost 5 bases and 1 base respectively, with 17 bases between them. As DNA, the CDR3 is TGTGCCAGCAGCCTCCACTTGCGGGGGGCGAACACTGAAGCTTTCTTT. This sequence encodes CASSLHLRGANTEAFF.